Included here is one T cell receptor beta chain sequence, with context. The data stem from a study of cytomegalovirus exposure and HLA in healthy donors. Generated by immunoSEQ multiplex PCR, the TCRdb table keeps only in-frame clones and is missing some. The sample shows about 190,000 clones, about 82% of them seen only once. Germline CDR1 reads SNHLY; CDR2 reads FYNNEI. The CDR3 sequence is 14 residues long. J gave up 4 bases and V 7 bases, and 7 bases lay outside the gene matches. The source material was PBMCs. The TCR comes from a woman aged 18-29 years in good health and CMV-seronegative. The chain is built from TRBV2 and TRBJ2-5, with 9 bases aligning to TRBD1. The CDR3, as DNA: TGTGCCAGCACCGCACAGGGGGCCGGAGAGACCCAGTACTTC. Amino acids: CASTAQGAGETQYF. Supplemented by reference TRBV2 and TRBJ2-5, the full variable domain reads EPEVTQTPSHQVTQMGQEVILRCVPISNHLYFYWYRQILGQKVEFLVSFYNNEISEKSEIFDDQFSVERPDGSNFTLKIRSTKLEDSAMYFCASTAQGAGETQYFGPGTRLLVL.